This T cell receptor beta chain originates from a study of T cells in Graves' hyperthyroidism and ophthalmopathy (dated by TCRdb to about 2019). Concerning the study at large: Peripheral blood samples were taken at the time of initial diagnosis, prior to any treatment. To identify TCR V-J signatures that set the groups apart, the researchers used a discovery cohort of 100 patients, made up of roughly 40 with Graves' ophthalmopathy and 57 with stable Graves' hyperthyroidism. Prospective prediction of ophthalmopathy was tested in an independent validation cohort consisting of 18 to 20 hyperthyroidism patients and 17 patients who later progressed to ophthalmopathy. For training and testing, the roughly 97 patients in the discovery cohort were randomly divided in a 7:3 ratio. Thyroid tissue and blood T-cell repertoires from six Graves' hyperthyroidism patients were also compared in the study. After blood sampling, hyperthyroidism patients were treated with methimazole at a starting dose of 30 mg daily, and ophthalmopathy patients were treated with high-dose intravenous methylprednisolone. According to the paper, TCR Vbeta CDR3 sequencing was carried out on some 140 peripheral blood samples, which came from about 45 ophthalmopathy, about 75 hyperthyroidism and around 17 progressor patients.

The TCR beta CDR3 regions were amplified from the RNA transcripts. The TCR CDR3 was subjected to a first round of RT-PCR using the HTBI primer set and the Qiagen OneStep RT-PCR kit. The libraries were constructed in a second round of multiplex PCR and then size-selected and purified. Paired-end sequencing of the libraries was performed with 100 bp reads on an Illumina HiSeq2000. The paper's data handling went like this. SOAPnuke was used to process the raw data, with reads discarded if the reads contained adapters or uncalled bases, had a mean Phred below 15, or lacked an exact constant-primer or identifier match. COPE v1.2.5 was used to merge the high-quality paired reads, and each unique nucleotide sequence was defined as a clonotype. MiTCR v1.1 was used to align clonotypes to the IMGT TRBV, TRBD and TRBJ reference segments. The analysis included only V-J combinations with a frequency above 0.0001, which together covered 98% to 99.2% of the repertoires. The TCS score was defined as the ratio of F50 (clonal expansion) to E x V (chaos), calculated using BLOSUM62-based TCRdist between CDR3 peptides within each V-J. Welch's t-statistics and random forest reduced roughly 500 V-J features to roughly 13, which were used in a naive Bayes classifier (R e1071). TCRdb ran its own pipeline on the public reads, namely fastp trimming at Q25 and MiXCR clone calling, and kept in-frame beta chains. Rows are unified per CDR3 protein, each entry keeping the most common DNA and genes. The authors' filters were not applied to this entry. The sample yields some 690,000 distinct CDR3 sequences; roughly 17% were counted once. Around a sixth of the sample is in the top ten clones.

The CDR1 and CDR2 encoded by the germline V gene are MDHEN and SYDVKM. The CDR3 holds 13 amino acids from the cysteine to the phenylalanine. The CDR3 DNA has 39 bases and is translated from base 1. V lost 5 bases and J lost 4 bases; the stretch between them is 11 bases long. Results and caveats for the whole study, not just this receptor: Sample size was not statistically predetermined, and investigators were not blinded to group allocation. A 13 V-J signature model separated ophthalmopathy from stable hyperthyroidism, with approximately 86% sensitivity and 81% to 83% specificity in cross-validation and 80%/75% in testing. In validation, progression to ophthalmopathy was predicted by the model with around 71% sensitivity and nearly 75% specificity, a median of approximately 6.5 months before onset. Most expanded thyroid clonotypes (frequency above 0.001) were also detected in blood, a finding suggesting that blood repertoires may reflect thyroid immune responses.

Graves' hyperthyroidism was defined as stable when no progression to ophthalmopathy occurred over 18 months of follow-up. The hyperthyroidism patients were between 18 and 65 years old and newly diagnosed, with a disease duration of less than 2 months. The study excluded patients with uncontrolled infections, other autoimmune diseases, pregnancy or lactation. Diagnoses relied on clinical symptoms, serum thyroxine and TRAb, thyroid ultrasound and orbital computed tomography. Ficoll-Paque density gradient centrifugation was used to isolate PBMCs from under 11 ml of fresh peripheral blood. Total RNA was extracted using Trizol reagent, and RNA quality was assessed on an Agilent 2100 Bioanalyzer. At least ten counts were recorded for this clonotype. The specificity of this receptor is unknown. No base quality values were provided; no much bigger clone lies one nucleotide off.

The sequenced sample consisted of blood. This clonotype was obtained from a man in his forties or fifties with Graves' hyperthyroidism. The rearranged chain carries TRBV28 and TRBJ1-1; a confident D gene designation cannot be given. The CDR3 region: CASSGPLGTEAFF. DNA sequence: TGTGCCAGCAGTGGACCCTTGGGCACTGAAGCTTTCTTT.